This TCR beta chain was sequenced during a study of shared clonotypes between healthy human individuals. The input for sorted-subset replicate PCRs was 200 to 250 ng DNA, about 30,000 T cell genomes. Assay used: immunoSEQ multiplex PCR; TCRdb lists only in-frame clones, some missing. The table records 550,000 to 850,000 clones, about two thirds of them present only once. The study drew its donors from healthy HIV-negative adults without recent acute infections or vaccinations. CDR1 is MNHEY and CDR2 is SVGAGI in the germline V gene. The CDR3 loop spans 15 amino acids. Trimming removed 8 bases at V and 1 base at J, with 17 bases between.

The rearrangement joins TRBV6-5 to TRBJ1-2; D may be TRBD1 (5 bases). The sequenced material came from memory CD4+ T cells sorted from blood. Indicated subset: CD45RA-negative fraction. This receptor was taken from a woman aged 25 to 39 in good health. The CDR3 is CASGRDGNLNYGYTF. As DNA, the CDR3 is TGTGCCAGCGGACGGGACGGGAACCTTAACTATGGCTACACCTTC.